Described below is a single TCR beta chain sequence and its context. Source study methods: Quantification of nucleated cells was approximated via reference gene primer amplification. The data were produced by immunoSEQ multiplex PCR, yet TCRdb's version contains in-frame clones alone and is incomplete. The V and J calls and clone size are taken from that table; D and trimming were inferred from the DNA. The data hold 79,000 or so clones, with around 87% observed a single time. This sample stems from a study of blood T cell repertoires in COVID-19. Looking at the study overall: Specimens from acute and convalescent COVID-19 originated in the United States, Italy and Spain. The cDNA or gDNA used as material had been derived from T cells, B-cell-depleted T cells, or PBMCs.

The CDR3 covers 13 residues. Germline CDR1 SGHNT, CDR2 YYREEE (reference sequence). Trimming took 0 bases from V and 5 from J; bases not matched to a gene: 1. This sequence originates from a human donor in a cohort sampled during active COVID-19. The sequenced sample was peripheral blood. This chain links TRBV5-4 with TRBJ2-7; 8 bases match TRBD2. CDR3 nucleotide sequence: TGTGCCAGCAGCTTGGCCGGGGGGGACGAGCAGTACTTC. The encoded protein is CASSLAGGDEQYF. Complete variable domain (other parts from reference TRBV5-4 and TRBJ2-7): ETGVTQSPTHLIKTRGQQVTLRCSSQSGHNTVSWYQQALGQGPQFIFQYYREEENGRGNFPPRFSGLQFPNYSSELNVNALELDDSALYLCASSLAGGDEQYFGPGTRLTVT.